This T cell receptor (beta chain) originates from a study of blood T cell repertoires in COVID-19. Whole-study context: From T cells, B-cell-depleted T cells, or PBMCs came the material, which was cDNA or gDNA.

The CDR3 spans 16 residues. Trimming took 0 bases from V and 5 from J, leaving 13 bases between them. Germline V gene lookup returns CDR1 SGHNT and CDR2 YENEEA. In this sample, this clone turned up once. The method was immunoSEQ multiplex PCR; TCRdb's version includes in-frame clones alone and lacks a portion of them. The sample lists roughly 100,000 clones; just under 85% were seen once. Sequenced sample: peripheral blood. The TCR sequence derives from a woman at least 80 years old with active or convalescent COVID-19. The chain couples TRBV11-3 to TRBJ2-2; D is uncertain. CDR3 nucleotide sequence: TGTGCCAGCAGCTTAGACTTCCGGCCCGGGACCGGGGAGCTGTTTTTT. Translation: CASSLDFRPGTGELFF.